These 2 T cell receptor beta chains originate from one sample sequenced in a study of blood T cells in healthy people across ages. It was with a sample-barcoded 5' primer and a J-beta primer mix that a second PCR of about 6 to 12 cycles was run. MiXCR, run by TCRdb on the 5' RACE reads, gives a single entry per CDR3 protein. The sample records approximately 780,000 distinct CDR3 sequences, roughly 24% being singletons. Separately, the same data were catalogued under a study of T cells of mothers and their children.

Material for sequencing was blood. The receptors originated from a boy aged 5-17 years in good health.

This clonotype came up a few times. This chain connects TRBV5-1 to TRBJ1-4; D is possibly TRBD1 (5 bases). CDR1 is SGHRS and CDR2 is YFSETQ in the germline V gene. The CDR3 has 14 residues. V dropped 0 bases and J dropped 13 bases, with 16 bases sitting between them. CDR3 sequence: CASSLDQGTTGLFF. DNA of the CDR3: TGCGCCAGCAGCTTGGATCAGGGCACGACCGGACTGTTTTTT.

This clonotype was counted a few times. V is TRBV7-9 and J is TRBJ2-1; 13 bases are a match to TRBD2. The better agreement between TRBJ2-5 and the DNA end casts doubt on the J call. The germline V gene encodes CDR1 SEHNR and CDR2 FQNEAQ (reference sequence). The CDR3 loop spans 15 amino acids. DNA for the CDR3: TGTGCCAGCAGACTAGCGGGGGGGTATCAAGAGACCCAGTACTTC. Amino acids: CASRLAGGYQETQYF.